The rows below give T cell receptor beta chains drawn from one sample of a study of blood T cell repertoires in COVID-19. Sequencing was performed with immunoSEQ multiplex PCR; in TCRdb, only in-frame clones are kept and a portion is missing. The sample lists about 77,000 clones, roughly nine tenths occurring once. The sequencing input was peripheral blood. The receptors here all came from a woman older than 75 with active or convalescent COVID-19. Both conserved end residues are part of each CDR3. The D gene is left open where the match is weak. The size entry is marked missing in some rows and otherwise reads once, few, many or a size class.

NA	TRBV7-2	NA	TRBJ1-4	CASSLKTGYNEKLFF	TGTGCCAGCAGCCTCAAGACAGGCTATAATGAAAAACTGTTTTTT
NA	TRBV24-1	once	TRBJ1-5	CATSEPGSNQPQHF	TGTGCCACCAGTGAACCGGGGAGCAATCAGCCCCAGCATTTT
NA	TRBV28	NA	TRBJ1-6	CASSTPGDSPLHF	TGTGCCAGCAGTACCCCGGGAGATTCACCCCTCCACTTT
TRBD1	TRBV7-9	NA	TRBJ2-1	CASGDRGYNEQFF	TGTGCCAGCGGAGACAGGGGGTATAATGAGCAGTTCTTC
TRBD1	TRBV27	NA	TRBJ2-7	CASSLSRGRGSYEQYF	TGTGCCAGCAGTTTATCCAGGGGGCGGGGATCCTACGAGCAGTACTTC
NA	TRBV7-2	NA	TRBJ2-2	CASRVTSPNTGELFF	TGTGCCAGCAGGGTAACTAGTCCGAACACCGGGGAGCTGTTTTTT
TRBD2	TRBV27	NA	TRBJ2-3	CASSLEGGGPTDTQYF	TGTGCCAGCAGTTTAGAGGGCGGGGGACCCACAGATACGCAGTATTTT
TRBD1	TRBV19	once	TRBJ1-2	CASSLEQGGNYGYTF	TGTGCCAGTAGCCTGGAACAGGGGGGAAACTATGGCTACACCTTC
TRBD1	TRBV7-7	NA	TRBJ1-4	CASSPGQDGGEKLFF	TGTGCCAGCAGCCCTGGACAGGACGGGGGTGAAAAACTGTTTTTT
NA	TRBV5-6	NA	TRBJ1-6	CASSLRGARDSPLHF	TGTGCCAGCAGCTTACGGGGGGCGCGTGATTCACCCCTCCACTTT
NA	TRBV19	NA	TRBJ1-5	CASSHPGAWIQPQHF	TGTGCCAGTAGCCACCCAGGGGCGTGGATTCAGCCCCAGCATTTT
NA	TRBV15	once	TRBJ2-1	CATSELVSYNEQFF	TGTGCCACCAGCGAACTAGTCTCCTACAATGAGCAGTTCTTC
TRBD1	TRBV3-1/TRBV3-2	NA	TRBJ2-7	CASSHLGQNYEQYF	TGTGCCAGCAGCCATCTGGGACAGAACTACGAGCAGTACTTC
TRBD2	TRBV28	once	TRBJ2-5	CASSPTGRGGKTQYF	TGTGCCAGCAGCCCCACCGGGAGGGGCGGGAAGACCCAGTACTTC
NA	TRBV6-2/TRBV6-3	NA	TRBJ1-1	CASSKLTVNTEAFF	TGTGCCAGCAGTAAACTGACAGTTAACACTGAAGCTTTCTTT
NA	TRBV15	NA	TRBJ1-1	CATSRGQANTEAFF	TGTGCCACCAGCAGAGGGCAGGCGAACACTGAAGCTTTCTTT
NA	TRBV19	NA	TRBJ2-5	CASSRGQGGETQYF	TGTGCCAGTAGTAGGGGGCAGGGGGGAGAGACCCAGTACTTC
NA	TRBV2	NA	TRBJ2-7	CASTTIPSYEQYF	TGTGCCAGTACGACTATACCATCCTACGAGCAGTACTTC
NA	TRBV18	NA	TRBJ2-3	CASSPGLDTDTQYF	TGTGCCAGCTCCCCGGGACTCGACACAGATACGCAGTATTTT
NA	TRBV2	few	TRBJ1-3	CASTEDSTGNTIYF	TGTGCCAGCACCGAGGACAGCACTGGAAACACCATATATTTT
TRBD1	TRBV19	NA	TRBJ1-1	CASPKYPDRENTEAFF	TGTGCCAGTCCCAAATATCCAGACAGGGAGAACACTGAAGCTTTCTTT
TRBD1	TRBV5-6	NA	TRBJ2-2	CASSPGQGYTGELFF	TGTGCCAGCAGCCCTGGACAGGGGTACACCGGGGAGCTGTTTTTT